This is a list of T cell receptor beta chains from one sample in a study of shared clonotypes between healthy human individuals. This table comes from immunoSEQ multiplex PCR, and its TCRdb copy is limited to in-frame clones, with some not included. The sample lists around 1.9 million clones; 90% to 95% were seen once. The specimen sequenced was naive CD8+ T cells from PBMCs. The receptor set was obtained from a man aged 18 to 30 in good health. Some clones in this sample may be carry-over from other donors' samples. Each CDR3 is given with its conserved first and last residue. The D gene is left open where the match is weak. Clone size is shown for a subset of rows, as once, few, many or a class of expanded clone.

cdr3_aa	cdr3_nt	j_call	v_call	d_call	clone_size
CASSLERAGGYTGELFF	TGCGCCAGCAGCTTGGAGCGGGCAGGGGGGTACACCGGGGAGCTGTTTTTT	TRBJ2-2	TRBV5-1	-	-
CASNPDRGRVNEKLFF	TGTGCCAGCAACCCGGACAGGGGGCGGGTTAATGAAAAACTGTTTTTT	TRBJ1-4	TRBV28	TRBD1	-
CASSMGQGVYEQYF	TGTGCCAGTAGTATGGGGCAGGGGGTCTACGAGCAGTACTTC	TRBJ2-7	TRBV19	TRBD1	-
CASSLDWKVENYGYTF	TGTGCCAGCAGCTTAGATTGGAAGGTGGAAAACTATGGCTACACCTTC	TRBJ1-2	TRBV11-2	-	-
CASSLAPYEQYF	TGTGCCAGCAGCCTAGCCCCTTACGAGCAGTACTTC	TRBJ2-7	TRBV7-8	-	-
CASSYGGWNEQFF	TGTGCCAGCAGTTACGGAGGATGGAATGAGCAGTTCTTC	TRBJ2-1	TRBV6-6	-	-
CASKLTSGRWYEQYF	TGTGCCAGCAAACTTACTAGCGGGAGATGGTACGAGCAGTACTTC	TRBJ2-7	TRBV7-2	TRBD2	-
CASSLFPPNEKLFF	TGTGCCAGCAGTTTATTTCCCCCTAATGAAAAACTGTTTTTT	TRBJ1-4	TRBV27	-	-
CASSFGTSFHEQYF	TGTGCCAGCAGTTTCGGGACTAGTTTTCACGAGCAGTACTTC	TRBJ2-7	TRBV27	TRBD2	once
CASSLVGDAHEQYF	TGTGCCAGCAGCTTAGTCGGGGATGCCCACGAGCAGTACTTC	TRBJ2-7	TRBV7-2	-	-
CASSFRTSDEPSSYNEQFF	TGTGCCAGCAGCTTTAGGACTAGCGATGAACCTAGCTCCTACAATGAGCAGTTCTTC	TRBJ2-1	TRBV9	TRBD2	-
CASSLDAEETQYF	TGCGCCAGCAGCTTGGATGCAGAAGAGACCCAGTACTTC	TRBJ2-5	TRBV5-1	-	-
CASSPRDSSSYEQYF	TGTGCCAGCAGTCCCCGGGACTCTAGCTCCTACGAGCAGTACTTC	TRBJ2-7	TRBV27	-	once
CATMQGPTNRQYF	TGTGCCACAATGCAGGGACCGACCAACCGACAGTACTTC	TRBJ2-7	TRBV28	-	-
CASSLPQRGHSGNTIYF	TGTGCCAGCAGTTTACCCCAGAGGGGACACTCTGGAAACACCATATATTTT	TRBJ1-3	TRBV28	-	-
CATSAGSGETQYF	TGTGCCACCTCCGCGGGGAGCGGAGAGACCCAGTACTTC	TRBJ2-5	TRBV7-9	-	once
CARPGEEGNQPQHF	TGCGCCAGGCCGGGGGAGGAAGGGAATCAGCCCCAGCATTTT	TRBJ1-5	TRBV23-1	-	-
CASSPSLGSNTEAFF	TGTGCCAGCAGTCCGTCGCTCGGCAGCAACACTGAAGCTTTCTTT	TRBJ1-1	TRBV6-5	-	-
CASREPTEAFF	TGTGCCAGCAGGGAACCCACTGAAGCTTTCTTT	TRBJ1-1	TRBV2	-	-
CASTPPGRRDYGYTF	TGTGCCAGCACCCCCCCTGGGAGGCGAGACTATGGCTACACCTTC	TRBJ1-2	TRBV5-8	-	-
CASSLGRGPPYEQYF	TGTGCCAGCAGCTTAGGTCGGGGCCCCCCCTACGAGCAGTACTTC	TRBJ2-7	TRBV7-9	-	-
CASSFLIRQGSSTDTQYF	TGTGCCAGCAGTTTCCTCATCAGACAGGGATCTAGCACAGATACGCAGTATTTT	TRBJ2-3	TRBV28	TRBD1	-
CASSLAGHLEAPRTSNSYEQYF	TGTGCCAGCAGCTTAGCGGGACATTTAGAGGCACCGAGGACTAGTAACTCCTACGAGCAGTACTTC	TRBJ2-7	TRBV7-2	-	-
CASSLGPGKANYGYTF	TGTGCCAGCAGCTTGGGGCCAGGGAAAGCTAACTATGGCTACACCTTC	TRBJ1-2	TRBV5-6	-	-
CASSPELAESTYEQYF	TGTGCCAGCAGCCCCGAACTAGCGGAGAGTACCTACGAGCAGTACTTC	TRBJ2-7	TRBV5-4	TRBD2	once
CASSPRGSYNEQFF	TGTGCCAGCAGTCCCCGCGGGTCCTACAATGAGCAGTTCTTC	TRBJ2-1	TRBV5-6	-	-
CASSLALGIEGYTF	TGTGCCAGCAGCTTAGCCCTTGGTATTGAGGGCTACACCTTC	TRBJ1-2	TRBV7-9	-	-
CASSLAVGGTQYF	TGTGCCAGCAGCTTAGCAGTGGGGGGGACCCAGTACTTC	TRBJ2-5	TRBV7-7	-	-
CASTPGGGYTDTQYF	TGTGCCAGCACCCCGGGTGGCGGCTACACAGATACGCAGTATTTT	TRBJ2-3	TRBV9	-	-
CASSIRTSGLPDDEQFF	TGTGCCAGTAGTATACGGACTAGCGGGCTTCCTGACGATGAGCAGTTCTTC	TRBJ2-1	TRBV19	TRBD2	-
CASSWWPRIEQYF	TGTGCCAGCAGTTGGTGGCCTCGGATCGAGCAGTACTTC	TRBJ2-7	TRBV5-6	-	-
CASSLGTDGYQPQHF	TGCGCCAGCAGCCTCGGGACTGACGGGTATCAGCCCCAGCATTTT	TRBJ1-5	TRBV4-1	-	-
CASSRLQGADTEAFF	TGTGCCAGCAGCCGACTCCAGGGGGCGGACACTGAAGCTTTCTTT	TRBJ1-1	TRBV6-6	TRBD1	-
CASSPTGGADTQYF	TGCGCCAGCAGCCCGACAGGGGGGGCAGATACGCAGTATTTT	TRBJ2-3	TRBV4-3	TRBD1	once
CASSLPASFYNEQFF	TGTGCCAGCAGCTTACCTGCGTCGTTTTACAATGAGCAGTTCTTC	TRBJ2-1	TRBV5-8	-	-
CASSIWGGTETNYGYTF	TGTGCCAGCAGCATCTGGGGCGGGACGGAGACTAACTATGGCTACACCTTC	TRBJ1-2	TRBV5-5	-	-
CASSPIRASGSYEQYF	TGTGCCAGCAGCCCCATCCGGGCTAGCGGCTCCTACGAGCAGTACTTC	TRBJ2-7	TRBV7-8	TRBD2	-
CASTAVGGTYEQYF	TGTGCCAGCACGGCGGTGGGCGGGACCTACGAGCAGTACTTC	TRBJ2-7	TRBV27	-	-
CASSLVKETQYF	TGTGCCAGCAGCTTGGTTAAAGAGACCCAGTACTTC	TRBJ2-5	TRBV11-2	-	-
CASSLSGLIYEQYF	TGTGCCAGCAGCTTATCGGGACTTATCTACGAGCAGTACTTC	TRBJ2-7	TRBV7-9	-	-
CASSHTFERESEETQYF	TGTGCCAGCAGCCACACCTTCGAGCGGGAGAGCGAAGAGACCCAGTACTTC	TRBJ2-5	TRBV28	TRBD2	once
CASSLAGSGGEQYF	TGTGCCAGCAGCTTAGCGGGTAGCGGAGGCGAGCAGTACTTC	TRBJ2-7	TRBV7-8	-	once
CASSQDPGGHEQFF	TGCGCCAGCAGCCAAGATCCCGGGGGCCATGAGCAGTTCTTC	TRBJ2-1	TRBV4-3	-	once
CASSQEGQRNTEAFF	TGCGCCAGCAGCCAAGAAGGGCAGAGGAACACTGAAGCTTTCTTT	TRBJ1-1	TRBV4-3	-	once
CASSPWTSGNTGELFF	TGTGCCAGCAGCCCCTGGACTAGCGGGAACACCGGGGAGCTGTTTTTT	TRBJ2-2	TRBV7-9	TRBD2	-